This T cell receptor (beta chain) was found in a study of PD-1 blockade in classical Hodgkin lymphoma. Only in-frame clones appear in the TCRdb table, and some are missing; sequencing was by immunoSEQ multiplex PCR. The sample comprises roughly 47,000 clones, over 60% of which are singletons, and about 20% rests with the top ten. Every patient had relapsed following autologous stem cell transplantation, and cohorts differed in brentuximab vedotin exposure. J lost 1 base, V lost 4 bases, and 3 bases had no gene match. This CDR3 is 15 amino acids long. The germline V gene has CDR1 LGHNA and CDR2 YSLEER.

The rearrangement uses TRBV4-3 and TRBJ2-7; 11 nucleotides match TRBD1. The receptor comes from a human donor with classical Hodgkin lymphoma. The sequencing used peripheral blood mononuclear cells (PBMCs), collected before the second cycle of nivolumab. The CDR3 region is CASSLGQGASYEQYF. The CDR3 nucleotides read TGCGCCAGCAGCCTAGGACAGGGGGCGTCCTACGAGCAGTACTTC.